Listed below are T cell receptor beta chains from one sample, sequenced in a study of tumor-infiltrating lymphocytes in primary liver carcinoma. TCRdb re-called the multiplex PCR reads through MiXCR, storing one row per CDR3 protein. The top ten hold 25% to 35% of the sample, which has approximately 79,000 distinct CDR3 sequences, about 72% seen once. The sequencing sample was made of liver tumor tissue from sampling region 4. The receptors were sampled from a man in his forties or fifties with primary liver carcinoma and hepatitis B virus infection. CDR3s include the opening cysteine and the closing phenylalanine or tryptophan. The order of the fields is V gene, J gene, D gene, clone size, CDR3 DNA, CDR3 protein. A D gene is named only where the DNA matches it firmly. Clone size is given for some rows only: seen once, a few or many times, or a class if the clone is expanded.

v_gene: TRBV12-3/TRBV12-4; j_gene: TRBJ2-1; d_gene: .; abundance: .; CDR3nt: TGTGCCAGCATGGACTCAAATAATGAGCAGTTCTTC; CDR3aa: CASMDSNNEQFF
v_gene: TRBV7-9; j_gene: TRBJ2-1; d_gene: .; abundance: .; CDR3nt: TGTGCCAGCAGCCTGATCGGCTCCTACAATGAGCAGCTCTTC; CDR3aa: CASSLIGSYNEQLF
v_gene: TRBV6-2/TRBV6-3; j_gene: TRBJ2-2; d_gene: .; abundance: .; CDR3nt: TGTGCCAGCGGTTACTCAGGAGCCAGAACCGGGGAGCTGTTTTTT; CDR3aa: CASGYSGARTGELFF
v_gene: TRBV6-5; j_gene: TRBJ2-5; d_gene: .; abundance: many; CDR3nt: TGTGCCACCACTTCACCCCGAGCCGGAGAGACCCAGTACTTC; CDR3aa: CATTSPRAGETQYF
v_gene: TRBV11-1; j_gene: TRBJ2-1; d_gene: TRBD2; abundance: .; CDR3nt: TGTGCCAGCAACCTGGGACTAACGGGGGAAGTTGACATTGAGCAGTTCTTC; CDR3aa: CASNLGLTGEVDIEQFF
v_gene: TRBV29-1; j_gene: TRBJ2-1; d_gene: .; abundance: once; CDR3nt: TGCAGCGTCGTTCGGCTAAAATCCTACGATGAGCAGTTCTTC; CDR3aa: CSVVRLKSYDEQFF
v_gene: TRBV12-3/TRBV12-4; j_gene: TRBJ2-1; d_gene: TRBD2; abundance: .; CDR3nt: TGTGCCAGCGGGCAGAGCGGGATTACGTTCTTC; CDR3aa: CASGQSGITFF
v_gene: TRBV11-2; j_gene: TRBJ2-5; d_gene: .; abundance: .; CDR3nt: TGTACCAGCAGCTTAGGGGAAAGGGCACAGTACTTC; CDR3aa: CTSSLGERAQYF
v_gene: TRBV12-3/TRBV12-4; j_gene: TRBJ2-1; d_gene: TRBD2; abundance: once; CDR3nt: TGTACCAGCAGGCCTTACCCGGGACTAGCCGATAATGAGCAGCTCTTC; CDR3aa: CTSRPYPGLADNEQLF
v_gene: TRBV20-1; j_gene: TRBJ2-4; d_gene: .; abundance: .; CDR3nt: TGCAGTGCCGGGGGCAAGAACTCAAATGACATTCAGTACTTC; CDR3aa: CSAGGKNSNDIQYF
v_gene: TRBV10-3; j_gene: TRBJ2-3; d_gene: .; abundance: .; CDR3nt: TGCGCCATCAGTAATGACAGCCCTGGCACAGATACGCAGTATTTT; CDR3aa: CAISNDSPGTDTQYF
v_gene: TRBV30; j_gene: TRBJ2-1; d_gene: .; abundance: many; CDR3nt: TGTGCCTGGAGTGGGCCTAGCTGGGATGAGCAGTTCTTC; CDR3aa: CAWSGPSWDEQFF
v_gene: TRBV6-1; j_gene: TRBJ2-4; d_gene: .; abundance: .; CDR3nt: TGTGCCAGCTGTCTGACCCGGGGGGCCAAAAACATTCAGTACTTC; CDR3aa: CASCLTRGAKNIQYF
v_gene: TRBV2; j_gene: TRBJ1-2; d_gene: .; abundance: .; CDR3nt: TGTGCCAGCAGTGATGACAGGAGCTCAACCTATGGCTACACCTTC; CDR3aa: CASSDDRSSTYGYTF
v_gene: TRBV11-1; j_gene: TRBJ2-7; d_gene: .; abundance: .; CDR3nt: TGTGCAAGCAGCTTAGAGGTGACCATGTCCTACGAGCAGTACTTC; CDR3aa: CASSLEVTMSYEQYF
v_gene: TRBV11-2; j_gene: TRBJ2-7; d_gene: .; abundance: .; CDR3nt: TGTACCAGTAGCCTGTCTGTGGGAATATCCTACGGGCAGTACTTC; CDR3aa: CTSSLSVGISYGQYF
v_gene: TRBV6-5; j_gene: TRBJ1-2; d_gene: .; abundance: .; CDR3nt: TGTTCCAGCGGACGCCAGTTCTATAGCTACACCTTC; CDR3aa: CSSGRQFYSYTF
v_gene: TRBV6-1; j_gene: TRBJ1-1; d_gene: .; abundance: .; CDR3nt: TGTGCCAGCAGAGGGGGGAACACGAACACTGAAGCTTTCTTT; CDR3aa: CASRGGNTNTEAFF
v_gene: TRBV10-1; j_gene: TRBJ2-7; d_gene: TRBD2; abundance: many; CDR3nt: TGCGCCAGCAGCCCCGGGACTAGCGGGAACTACGAGCAGTACTTC; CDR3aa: CASSPGTSGNYEQYF
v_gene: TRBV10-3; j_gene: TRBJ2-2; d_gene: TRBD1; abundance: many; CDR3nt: TGTGCCATCAGTGACAGGGGGCAGGTCACCGGGGAGCTGTTTTTT; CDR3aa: CAISDRGQVTGELFF
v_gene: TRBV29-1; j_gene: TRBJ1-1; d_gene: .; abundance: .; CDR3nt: TGCAGCGTTGTCCAGCAGGATAACACTGAAGCTTTCTTT; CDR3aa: CSVVQQDNTEAFF
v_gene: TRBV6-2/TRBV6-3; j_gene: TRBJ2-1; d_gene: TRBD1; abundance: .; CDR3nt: TGTGCCAGCGGGGGACAGGGGGGTAGTAATGAGCAGTTCTTC; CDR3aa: CASGGQGGSNEQFF
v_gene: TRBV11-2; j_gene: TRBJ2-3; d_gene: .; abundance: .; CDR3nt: TGTGCCATCAGCTTACTGGCGTTTAGTACAGATACGCAGTATTTT; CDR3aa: CAISLLAFSTDTQYF
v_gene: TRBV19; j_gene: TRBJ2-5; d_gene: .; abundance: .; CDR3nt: TGTGTCAGTAGTATATTACTACAAGAGACCCAATACTTC; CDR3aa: CVSSILLQETQYF
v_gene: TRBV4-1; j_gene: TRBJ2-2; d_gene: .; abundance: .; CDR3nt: TGCGCCAGCAGAGTAGGGGGCCAGGGCGGGGGGCTGTTTTTT; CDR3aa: CASRVGGQGGGLFF
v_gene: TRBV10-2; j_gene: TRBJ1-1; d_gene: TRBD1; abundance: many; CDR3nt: TGCGCCAGCAGAGGGGGACAGGGGTCTGGGACTGAAGCTTTCTTT; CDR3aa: CASRGGQGSGTEAFF
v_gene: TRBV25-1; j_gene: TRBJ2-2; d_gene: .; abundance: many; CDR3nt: TGTGCCAGCAGTGACAGGGGACCACGCCACACCGGGGAGCTGTTTTTT; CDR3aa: CASSDRGPRHTGELFF
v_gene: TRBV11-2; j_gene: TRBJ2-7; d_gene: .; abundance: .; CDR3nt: TGTGCCAGGAGCTTAAAACAGGGCTTTGTGCAGTACTTC; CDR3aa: CARSLKQGFVQYF
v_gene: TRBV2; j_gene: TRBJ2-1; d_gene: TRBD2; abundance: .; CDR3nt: TGTGCCAGCAGCCAACTAGAGGGAGGGTTAAATGAGCAGTTCTTC; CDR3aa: CASSQLEGGLNEQFF
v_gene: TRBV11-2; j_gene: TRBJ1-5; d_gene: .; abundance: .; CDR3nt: TGTGCCAGCAGCTTAGTAGGGGGGTATCAGCCCCAGCATTTT; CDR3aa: CASSLVGGYQPQHF
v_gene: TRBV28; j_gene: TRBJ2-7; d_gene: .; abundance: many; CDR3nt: TGTGCCAGTCTACCCCAGGGGTTCCCCTACGAGCAGTACTTC; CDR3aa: CASLPQGFPYEQYF
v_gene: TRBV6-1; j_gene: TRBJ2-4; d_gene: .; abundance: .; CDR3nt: TGTGCCAGCCTCGGCCCCCCGGAAAATATTCAGCACTTC; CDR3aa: CASLGPPENIQHF
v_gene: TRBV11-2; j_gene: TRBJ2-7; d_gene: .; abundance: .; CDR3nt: TGTGCCAGCAGCTTAGTGAGGGCCGACCCTCCCTACGAGCAGTACTTC; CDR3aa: CASSLVRADPPYEQYF
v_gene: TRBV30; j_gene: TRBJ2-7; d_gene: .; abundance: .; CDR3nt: TGTGCCTGGAATGGGCACAGGGATAACGACAAGCAGTACTTC; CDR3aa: CAWNGHRDNDKQYF